This is a list of T cell receptor beta chains from one sample in a study of monozygotic twins with inflammatory bowel disease. Each CDR3 protein gets one entry in TCRdb, which reprocessed the 5' RACE reads and gives no DNA. This sample's clone table lists roughly 200,000 distinct CDR3 sequences. Sequencing was done on a sample of blood. The receptors here all came from a human donor with ulcerative colitis or Crohn's disease, or a healthy co-twin of an affected twin (not recorded which). Both conserved end residues are part of each CDR3. Size values are once, few and many counts, or a class for expanded clones, and some rows have none.

J	size	V	CDR3
TRBJ2-1	NA	TRBV27	CASSFHGNEQFF
TRBJ2-7	NA	TRBV3-1	CASSQDTGSWNEQYF
TRBJ2-1	NA	TRBV27	CASGSSYNEQFF
TRBJ1-2	NA	TRBV12-3/TRBV12-4	CASSLAHWTANYGYTF
TRBJ2-1	NA	TRBV27	CACLVGGVDNEQFF
TRBJ1-1	NA	TRBV6-5	CASSYSTDLNTEAFF
TRBJ2-1	NA	TRBV29-1	CSAQGGILSYNEQFF
TRBJ1-2	NA	TRBV5-6	CASSSDSVYGYTF
TRBJ2-7	NA	TRBV18	CASFQGTSGPPSSYEQYF
TRBJ2-7	NA	TRBV5-1	CASSLTGNGYYEQYF
TRBJ2-7	NA	TRBV6-2/TRBV6-3	CASAPTSDGDSSYEQYF
TRBJ1-6	NA	TRBV6-1	CASSEPGFNSPLHF
TRBJ2-2	NA	TRBV7-2	CASMDSRNTGELFF
TRBJ1-6	NA	TRBV6-5	CASRPNNSPLHF
TRBJ1-4	NA	TRBV7-2	CASSLGPGDGEKLFF
TRBJ2-1	NA	TRBV5-1	CATRREGDEQFF
TRBJ2-5	NA	TRBV5-1	CASSRTGTSGKETQYF
TRBJ2-6	NA	TRBV6-5	CASILRRPRSGANVLTF
TRBJ2-1	NA	TRBV7-9	CASSLVTGPEFF
TRBJ2-3	NA	TRBV6-1	CASSEPTTSTDTQYF
TRBJ2-1	NA	TRBV7-8	CASSPQSPGEQFF
TRBJ1-2	NA	TRBV27	CASSLSYLPTGIPNYGYTF
TRBJ2-3	NA	TRBV7-2	CASSPIAGSTDTQYF
TRBJ1-1	NA	TRBV5-1	CASSWQGDTEAFF
TRBJ1-2	NA	TRBV18	CASSPPADRKNYGYTF
TRBJ1-5	NA	TRBV27	CASADPRGSQPQHF
TRBJ1-1	NA	TRBV7-9	CASSLFGDTEAFF
TRBJ2-7	NA	TRBV20-1	CSARRDYEQYF
TRBJ1-1	NA	TRBV29-1	CSVESGMNTEAFF
TRBJ2-7	NA	TRBV3-1	CASSPHQAEDEQYF
TRBJ2-2	NA	TRBV7-9	CASRPTGAQTGELFF
TRBJ2-6	NA	TRBV5-1	CASSLGFSGANVLTF
TRBJ1-1	NA	TRBV6-6	CASYGDQPEAFF
TRBJ2-7	NA	TRBV6-5	CASSWDRKSYYEQYF
TRBJ1-2	NA	TRBV24-1	CATSDPDPPYRYTF
TRBJ2-1	NA	TRBV10-2	CASSDSAGRNNEQFF
TRBJ2-3	NA	TRBV12-3/TRBV12-4	CASSLFFLGGTGTDTQYF
TRBJ2-7	NA	TRBV10-3	CAISSGTPNSYEQYF
TRBJ2-1	NA	TRBV7-7	CASSTGLAGGNEQFF
TRBJ2-1	NA	TRBV7-9	CASSLVLAEHSYNEQFF
TRBJ2-5	medium-sized	TRBV5-1	CASSFQGAEETQYF
TRBJ2-3	NA	TRBV5-1	CASSLTTTRTDTQYF
TRBJ1-2	NA	TRBV12-3/TRBV12-4	CASSLWQGNGHGYTF
TRBJ2-1	NA	TRBV29-1	CSVGQGTGNEQFF
TRBJ2-5	NA	TRBV5-1	CASSGAGLGETQYF
TRBJ2-1	NA	TRBV20-1	CSARGTSGALSYNEQFF
TRBJ1-1	NA	TRBV20-1	CSAQSGHLNTEAFF
TRBJ2-3	NA	TRBV20-1	CSARAVGGSGWTDTQYF
TRBJ2-1	NA	TRBV4-1	CASSLGRASSYNEQFF
TRBJ1-6	NA	TRBV4-2	CASSQEASTNSPLHF